This is a list of T cell receptor beta chains from one sample in a study of vaccination effects on CD4 cells after COVID-19. Profiled with immunoSEQ multiplex PCR; TCRdb holds only in-frame clones, not every one. The profile covers 15,000 or so clones, with around 80% appearing a single time and 25% taken by the ten largest. Their recognized antigens are unknown. The specimen was CD4+ T cells from PBMCs cultured with HCoV-229E spike peptides, collected before COVID-19 vaccination. These receptors all stem from a human donor who received a COVID-19 vaccine. CDR3s include the opening cysteine and the closing phenylalanine or tryptophan. Fields, in order: V gene, J gene, clone size, CDR3 protein. The size entry is marked missing in some rows and otherwise reads once, few, many or a size class.

>TRBV5-1|TRBJ2-2|-
CASSFEGAAGELFF
>TRBV6-5|TRBJ1-1|-
CASIGLLNTEAFF
>TRBV5-1|TRBJ1-1|-
CASSLSSQANTEAFF
>TRBV2|TRBJ1-1|-
CASSGQGRKAFF
>TRBV6-5|TRBJ1-4|-
CASQRGWGAGEKLFF
>TRBV29-1|TRBJ2-6|-
CSANVGANVLTF
>TRBV3-1/TRBV3-2|TRBJ2-1|-
CASSLIRDRLDNEQFF
>TRBV2|TRBJ2-7|-
CASSEARLPSYEQYF
>TRBV2|TRBJ2-7|-
CASRASGRFNYEQYF
>TRBV5-1|TRBJ2-1|-
CASSLNPTDKFF
>TRBV5-6|TRBJ2-4|-
CASGRQGENIQYF
>TRBV5-5|TRBJ1-2|-
CASSPAGTNYGYTF
>TRBV19|TRBJ1-2|-
CASSRRQGEGYTF
>TRBV9|TRBJ1-3|-
CASSVRPGQGFYSGNTIYF
>TRBV28|TRBJ1-2|-
CASTLGENYGYTF
>TRBV5-4|TRBJ1-2|-
CASSPGSGEVDGYTF
>TRBV6-6|TRBJ1-6|-
CASSLVNSPLHF
>TRBV5-6|TRBJ1-6|few
CASSRGVYNSPLHF
>TRBV28|TRBJ1-6|-
CASSPRGLSYNSPLHF
>TRBV27|TRBJ1-2|-
CASSLSVRGANYGYTF
>TRBV5-1|TRBJ2-7|-
CASSLPVPYEQYF
>TRBV18|TRBJ1-5|-
CASSLDRGGTALNQPQHF
>TRBV5-5|TRBJ1-5|-
CASSLGGGLRQPQHF
>TRBV5-4|TRBJ2-2|-
CASSTGRGRNTGELFF
>TRBV19|TRBJ2-3|once
CASSREGLAGATDTQYF
>TRBV9|TRBJ2-2|few
CASSLSGPHNTGELFF
>TRBV24-1|TRBJ2-1|few
CATSGTSGLLSSYNEQFF
>TRBV10-3|TRBJ1-1|-
CAISTGTGTSEAFF
>TRBV6-5|TRBJ2-7|-
CASRYRALAYEQYF
>TRBV7-2|TRBJ1-4|few
CASSRWETANEKLFF
>TRBV19|TRBJ2-3|-
CASSIVGADTQYF
>TRBV11-2|TRBJ1-1|-
CASSLDGYAEAFF
>TRBV13|TRBJ2-7|-
CASSYEGHREQYF
>TRBV28|TRBJ2-1|-
CASSSGLAGINEQFF
>TRBV2|TRBJ1-2|-
CAIRGTGKGYGYTF
>TRBV12-3/TRBV12-4|TRBJ1-3|-
CASSRQGGTIYF
>TRBV27|TRBJ2-5|-
CASSVRSPLLLQETQYF
>TRBV6-5|TRBJ1-1|-
CASSYHPGEVNTEAFF
>TRBV30|TRBJ2-5|once
CAWSVWTGGINWQETQYF
>TRBV5-4|TRBJ2-5|-
CASSSQGYQETQYF
>TRBV27|TRBJ1-5|-
CASRRQGQHQPQHF
>TRBV5-5|TRBJ2-7|-
CASLRTPESYEQYF
>TRBV6-1|TRBJ2-2|-
CASSGEAGGLTGELFF
>TRBV3-1/TRBV3-2|TRBJ1-1|-
CASSSPGGANTEAFF
>TRBV23-1|TRBJ1-1|-
CASSHMAATLNTEAFF
>TRBV4-1|TRBJ1-5|-
CASSQEKLIGNQPQHF
>TRBV6-5|TRBJ2-7|few
CASSQGQLDYEQYF
>TRBV18|TRBJ2-2|-
CASSLDTGTRLFF
>TRBV6-6|TRBJ1-1|-
CASSDRGLGANTEAFF
>TRBV5-5|TRBJ1-5|-
CASSLAGGLDQPQHF
>TRBV7-2|TRBJ1-3|-
CASRSRDRGNTIYF
>TRBV3-1/TRBV3-2|TRBJ1-2|-
CASSQERRGQGYGYTF
>TRBV7-2|TRBJ2-7|few
CASSLGQGAYEQYF
>TRBV30|TRBJ2-3|once
CAWSGQGRTDTQYF